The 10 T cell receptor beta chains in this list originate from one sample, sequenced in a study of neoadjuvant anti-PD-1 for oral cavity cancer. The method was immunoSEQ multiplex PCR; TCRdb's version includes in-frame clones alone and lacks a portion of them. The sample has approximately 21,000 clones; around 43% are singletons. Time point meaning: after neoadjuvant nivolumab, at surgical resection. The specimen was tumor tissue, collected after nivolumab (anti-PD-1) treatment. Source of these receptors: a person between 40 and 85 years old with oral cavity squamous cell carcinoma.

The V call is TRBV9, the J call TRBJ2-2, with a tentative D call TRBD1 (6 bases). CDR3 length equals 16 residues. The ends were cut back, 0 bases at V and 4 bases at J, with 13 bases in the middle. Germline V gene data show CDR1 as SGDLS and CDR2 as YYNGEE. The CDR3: CASSVGQGFGTGELFF. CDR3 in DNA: TGTGCCAGCAGCGTAGGGCAGGGGTTTGGCACCGGGGAGCTGTTTTTT. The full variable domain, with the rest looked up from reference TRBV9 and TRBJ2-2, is DSGVTQTPKHLITATGQRVTLRCSPRSGDLSVYWYQQSLDQGLQFLIQYYNGEERAKGNILERFSAQQFPDLHSELNLSSLELGDSALYFCASSVGQGFGTGELFFGEGSRLTVL.

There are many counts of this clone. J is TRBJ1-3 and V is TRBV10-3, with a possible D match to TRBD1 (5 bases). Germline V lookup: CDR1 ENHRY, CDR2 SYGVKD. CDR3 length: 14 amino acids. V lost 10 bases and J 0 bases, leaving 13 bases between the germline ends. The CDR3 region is CATADTNSGNTIYF. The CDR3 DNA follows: TGTGCCACCGCGGACACCAACTCTGGAAACACCATATATTTT.

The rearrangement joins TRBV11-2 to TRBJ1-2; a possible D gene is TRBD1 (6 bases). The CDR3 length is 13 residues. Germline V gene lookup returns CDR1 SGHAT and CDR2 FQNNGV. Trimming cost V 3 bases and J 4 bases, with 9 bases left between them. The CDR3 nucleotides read TGTGCCAGCAGCTTCAGGGGCGGCTATGGCTACACCTTC. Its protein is CASSFRGGYGYTF.

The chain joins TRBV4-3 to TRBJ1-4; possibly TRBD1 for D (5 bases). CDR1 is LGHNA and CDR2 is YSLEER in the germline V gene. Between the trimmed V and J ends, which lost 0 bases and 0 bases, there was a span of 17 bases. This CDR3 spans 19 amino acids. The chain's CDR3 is CASSQEAATGHATNEKLFF. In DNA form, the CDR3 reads TGCGCCAGCAGCCAAGAGGCGGCAACAGGACATGCAACTAATGAAAAACTGTTTTTT.

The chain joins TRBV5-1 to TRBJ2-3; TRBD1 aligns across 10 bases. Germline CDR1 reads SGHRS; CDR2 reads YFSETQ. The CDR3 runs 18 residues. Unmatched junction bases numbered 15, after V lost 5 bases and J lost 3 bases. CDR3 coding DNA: TGCGCCAGCAGTCGCGGCTCGGGACAGGGGTGGGATACAGATACGCAGTATTTT. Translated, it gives CASSRGSGQGWDTDTQYF.

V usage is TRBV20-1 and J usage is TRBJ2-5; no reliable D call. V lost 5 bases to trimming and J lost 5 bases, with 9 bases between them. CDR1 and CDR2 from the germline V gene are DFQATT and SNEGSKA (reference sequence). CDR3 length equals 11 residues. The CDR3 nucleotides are TGCAGTGCTGGAACCCAGGAGACCCAGTACTTC. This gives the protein CSAGTQETQYF.

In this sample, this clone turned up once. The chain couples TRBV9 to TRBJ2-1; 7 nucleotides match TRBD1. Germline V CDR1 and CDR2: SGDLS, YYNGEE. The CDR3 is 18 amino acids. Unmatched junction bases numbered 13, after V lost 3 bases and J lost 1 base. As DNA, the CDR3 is TGTGCCAGCAGCGCCACATTCCCTGGGACAGTTTCCTACAATGAGCAGTTCTTC. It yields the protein CASSATFPGTVSYNEQFF.

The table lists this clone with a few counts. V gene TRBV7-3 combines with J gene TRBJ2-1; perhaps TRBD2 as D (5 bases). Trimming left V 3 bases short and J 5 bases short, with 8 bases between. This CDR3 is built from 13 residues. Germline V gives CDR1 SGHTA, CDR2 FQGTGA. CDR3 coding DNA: TGTGCCAGCAGCTTTACTAGAGACAATGAGCAGTTCTTC. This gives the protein CASSFTRDNEQFF. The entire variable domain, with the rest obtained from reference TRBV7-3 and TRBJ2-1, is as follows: GAGVSQTPSNKVTEKGKYVELRCDPISGHTALYWYRQSLGQGPEFLIYFQGTGAADDSGLPNDRFFAVRPEGSVSTLKIQRTERGDSAVYLCASSFTRDNEQFFGPGTRLTVL.

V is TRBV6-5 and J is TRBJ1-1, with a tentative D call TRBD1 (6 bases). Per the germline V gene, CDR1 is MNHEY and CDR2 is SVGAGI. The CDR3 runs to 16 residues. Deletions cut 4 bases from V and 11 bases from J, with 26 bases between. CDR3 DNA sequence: TGTGCCAGCAGTTCCCCCCCAAACCGGGACACTTTGCCGGCTTTCTTT. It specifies CASSSPPNRDTLPAFF.

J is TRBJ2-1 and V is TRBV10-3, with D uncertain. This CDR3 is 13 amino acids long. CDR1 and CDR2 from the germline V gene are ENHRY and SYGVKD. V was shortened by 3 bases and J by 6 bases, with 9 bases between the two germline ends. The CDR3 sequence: CAISDPRTNEQFF. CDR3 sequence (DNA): TGTGCCATCAGTGACCCTAGGACCAATGAGCAGTTCTTC.